This T cell receptor (beta chain) was captured in a study of blood T cells in healthy people across ages. General observations from the study: TCR beta diversity correlated strongly with naive T cell percentage. Age showed a roughly linear inverse relationship with TCR beta diversity per million T cells. PBMC samples, being unsorted, prevented any conclusive comparison of naive and antigen-experienced cells.

Regarding this clonotype: Its matching antigen is unknown.

The V gene's germline CDR1 is SGHRS and CDR2 YFSETQ. The CDR3 sequence is 16 residues long. J gave up 2 bases and V 2 bases, and 3 bases lay outside the gene matches. Alongside a J-beta primer mix, a sample-barcoded 5' primer served in a second PCR lasting about 7 to 12 cycles. With 12 random nucleotides, a template-switch adaptor tagged each individual cDNA molecule. TCRdb used MiXCR to reprocess the 5' RACE reads, holding one entry per CDR3 protein. Of 1.5 million to 2 million distinct CDR3 sequences in the sample, around 50% are singletons; the top ten hold 2.1%. This TCR came from a woman aged 40 to 49 in good health. The specimen was blood. V usage is TRBV5-1 and J usage is TRBJ2-4; 11 bases line up with TRBD1. The DNA for the CDR3 is TGCGCCAGCAGCTTCGGACAGGGGGCGACCAAAAACATTCAGTACTTC. Its protein is CASSFGQGATKNIQYF.